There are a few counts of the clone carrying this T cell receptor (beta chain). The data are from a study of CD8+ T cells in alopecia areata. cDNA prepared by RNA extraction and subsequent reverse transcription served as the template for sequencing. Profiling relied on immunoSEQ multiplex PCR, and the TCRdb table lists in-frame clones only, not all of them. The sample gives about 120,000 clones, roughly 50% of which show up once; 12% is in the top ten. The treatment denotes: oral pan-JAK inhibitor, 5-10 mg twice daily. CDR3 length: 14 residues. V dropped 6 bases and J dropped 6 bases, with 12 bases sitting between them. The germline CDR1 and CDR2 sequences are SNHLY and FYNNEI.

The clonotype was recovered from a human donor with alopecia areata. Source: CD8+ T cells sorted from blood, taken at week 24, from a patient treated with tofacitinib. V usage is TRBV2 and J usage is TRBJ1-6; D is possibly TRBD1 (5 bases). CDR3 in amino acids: CASRLIGTNSPLHF. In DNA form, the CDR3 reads TGTGCCAGCAGGTTGATCGGGACTAATTCACCCCTCCACTTT.